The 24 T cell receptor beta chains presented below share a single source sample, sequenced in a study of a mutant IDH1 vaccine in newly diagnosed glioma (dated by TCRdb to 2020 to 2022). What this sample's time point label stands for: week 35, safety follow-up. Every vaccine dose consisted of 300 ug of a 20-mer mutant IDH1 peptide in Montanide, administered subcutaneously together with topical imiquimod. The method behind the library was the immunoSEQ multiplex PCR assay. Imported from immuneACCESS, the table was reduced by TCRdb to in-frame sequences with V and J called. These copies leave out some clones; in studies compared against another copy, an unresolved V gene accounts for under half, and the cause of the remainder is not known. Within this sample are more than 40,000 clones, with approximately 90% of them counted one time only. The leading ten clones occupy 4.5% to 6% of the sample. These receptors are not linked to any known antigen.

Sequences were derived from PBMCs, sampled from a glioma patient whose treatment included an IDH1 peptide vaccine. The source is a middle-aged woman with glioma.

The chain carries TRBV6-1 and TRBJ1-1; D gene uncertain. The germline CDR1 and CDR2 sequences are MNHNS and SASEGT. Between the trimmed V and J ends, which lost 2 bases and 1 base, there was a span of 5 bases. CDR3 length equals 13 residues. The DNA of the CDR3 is TGTGCCAGCAGTGAAAAGGGGAACACTGAAGCTTTCTTT. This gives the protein CASSEKGNTEAFF.

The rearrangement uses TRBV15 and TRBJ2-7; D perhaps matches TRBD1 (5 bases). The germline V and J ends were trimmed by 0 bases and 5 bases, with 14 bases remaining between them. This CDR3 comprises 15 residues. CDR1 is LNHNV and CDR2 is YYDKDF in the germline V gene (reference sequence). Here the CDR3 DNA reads TGTGCCACCAGCAGAGACCCCCCAGGGATCGACGAGCAGTACTTC. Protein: CATSRDPPGIDEQYF. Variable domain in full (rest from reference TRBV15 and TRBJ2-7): DAMVIQNPRYQVTQFGKPVTLSCSQTLNHNVMYWYQQKSSQAPKLLFHYYDKDFNNEADTPDNFQSRRPNTSFCFLDIRSPGLGDTAMYLCATSRDPPGIDEQYFGPGTRLTVT.

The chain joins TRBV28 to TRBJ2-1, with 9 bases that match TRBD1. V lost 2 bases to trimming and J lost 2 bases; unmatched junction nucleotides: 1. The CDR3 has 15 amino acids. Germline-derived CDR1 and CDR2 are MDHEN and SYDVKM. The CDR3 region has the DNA TGTGCCAGCAGTTTAGGGACAGGGCCCTACAATGAGCAGTTCTTC. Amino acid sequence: CASSLGTGPYNEQFF.

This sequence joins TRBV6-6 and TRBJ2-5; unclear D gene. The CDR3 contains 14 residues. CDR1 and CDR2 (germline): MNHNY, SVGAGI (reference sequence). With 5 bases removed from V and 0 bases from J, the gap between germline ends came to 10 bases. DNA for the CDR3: TGTGCCAGCAGTGCTGACTGGAACCAAGAGACCCAGTACTTC. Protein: CASSADWNQETQYF.

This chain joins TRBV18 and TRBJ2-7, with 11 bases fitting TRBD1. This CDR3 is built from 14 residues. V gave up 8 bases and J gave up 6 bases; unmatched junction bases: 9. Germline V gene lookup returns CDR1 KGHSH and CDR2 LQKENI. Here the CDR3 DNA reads TGTGCCAGCCGAACTACCGGGACAGGGGGCGAGCAGTACTTC. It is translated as CASRTTGTGGEQYF.

CDR3 in amino acids: CASSFVSGYSGNTIYF. In DNA form, the CDR3 reads TGTGCCAGCAGCTTCGTGTCAGGCTACTCTGGAAACACCATATATTTT. V gene TRBV11-2 combines with J gene TRBJ1-3; D is undetermined. This CDR3 comprises 16 residues. Germline-derived CDR1 and CDR2 are SGHAT and FQNNGV. V lost 3 bases and J lost 0, with 12 bases in between.

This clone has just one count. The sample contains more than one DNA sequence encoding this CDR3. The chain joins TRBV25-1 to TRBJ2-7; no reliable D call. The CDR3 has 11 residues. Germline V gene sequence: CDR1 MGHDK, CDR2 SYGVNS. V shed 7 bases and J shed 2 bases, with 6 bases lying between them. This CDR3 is CASTSAYEQYF. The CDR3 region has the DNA TGTGCCAGCACCTCCGCCTACGAGCAGTACTTC.

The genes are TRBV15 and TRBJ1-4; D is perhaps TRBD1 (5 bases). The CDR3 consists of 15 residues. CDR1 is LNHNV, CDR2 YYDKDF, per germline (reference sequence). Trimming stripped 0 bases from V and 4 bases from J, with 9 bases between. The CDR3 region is CATSRERGSNEKLFF. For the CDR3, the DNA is TGTGCCACCAGCAGAGAGCGGGGCAGTAATGAAAAACTGTTTTTT.

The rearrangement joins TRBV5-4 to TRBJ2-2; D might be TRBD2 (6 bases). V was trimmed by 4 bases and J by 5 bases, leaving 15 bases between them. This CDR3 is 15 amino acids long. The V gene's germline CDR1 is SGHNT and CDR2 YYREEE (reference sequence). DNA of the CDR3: TGTGCCAGCAGCCGGGGAGGCCTTCGGACCGGGGAGCTGTTTTTT. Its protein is CASSRGGLRTGELFF.

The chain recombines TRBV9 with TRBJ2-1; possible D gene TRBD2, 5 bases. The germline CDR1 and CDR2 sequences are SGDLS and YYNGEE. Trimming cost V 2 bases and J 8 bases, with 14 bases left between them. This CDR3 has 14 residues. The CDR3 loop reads CASSVRTAGDEQFF. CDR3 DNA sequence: TGTGCCAGCAGCGTGCGGACGGCGGGCGATGAGCAGTTCTTC.

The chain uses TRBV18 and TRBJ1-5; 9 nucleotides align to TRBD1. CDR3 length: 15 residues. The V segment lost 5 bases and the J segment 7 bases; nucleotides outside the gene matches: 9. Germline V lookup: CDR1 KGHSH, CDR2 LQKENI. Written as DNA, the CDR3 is TGTGCCAGCTCAGCCGGGACAGGGCTAGGCCAGCCCCAGCATTTT. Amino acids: CASSAGTGLGQPQHF.

CDR3 sequence reads: CASSIGSGGVEEQFF. The CDR3 coding sequence is TGTGCCAGTAGTATCGGGTCGGGAGGGGTCGAGGAGCAGTTCTTC. The chain uses TRBV19 and TRBJ2-1, with TRBD2 matching 8 bases. Germline V gene data show CDR1 as LNHDA and CDR2 as SQIVND (reference sequence). This CDR3 comprises 15 residues. V lost 3 bases to trimming and J lost 10 bases; unmatched junction nucleotides: 11.

The CDR3 region has the DNA TGTGCCTGGAGTGTACGTTCAGGGGGGTACTTTACTGAAGCTTTCTTT. The encoded protein is CAWSVRSGGYFTEAFF. The V gene is TRBV30, the J gene TRBJ1-1; 7 bases map to TRBD1. This CDR3 contains 16 residues. CDR1 is GTSNPN and CDR2 is SVGIG in the germline V gene (reference sequence). V shed 0 bases and J 5 bases; nucleotides not matched to a gene: 12.

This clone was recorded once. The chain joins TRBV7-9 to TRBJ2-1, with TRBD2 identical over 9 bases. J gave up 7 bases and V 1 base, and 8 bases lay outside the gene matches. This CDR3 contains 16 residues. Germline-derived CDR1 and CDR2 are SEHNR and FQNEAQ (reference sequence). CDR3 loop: CASSLVPSGDRNEQFF. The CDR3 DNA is TGTGCCAGCAGCTTAGTGCCTAGCGGGGATAGGAATGAGCAGTTCTTC. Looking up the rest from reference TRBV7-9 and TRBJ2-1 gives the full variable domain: DTGVSQNPRHKITKRGQNVTFRCDPISEHNRLYWYRQTLGQGPEFLTYFQNEAQLEKSRLLSDRFSAERPKGSFSTLEIQRTEQGDSAMYLCASSLVPSGDRNEQFFGPGTRLTVL.

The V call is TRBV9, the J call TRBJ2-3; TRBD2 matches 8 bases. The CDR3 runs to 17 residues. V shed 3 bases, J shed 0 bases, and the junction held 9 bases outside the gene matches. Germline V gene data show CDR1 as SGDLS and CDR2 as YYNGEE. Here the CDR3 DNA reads TGTGCCAGCAGCGCTCAAGCTAGCGGGTCTAGCACAGATACGCAGTATTTT. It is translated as CASSAQASGSSTDTQYF.

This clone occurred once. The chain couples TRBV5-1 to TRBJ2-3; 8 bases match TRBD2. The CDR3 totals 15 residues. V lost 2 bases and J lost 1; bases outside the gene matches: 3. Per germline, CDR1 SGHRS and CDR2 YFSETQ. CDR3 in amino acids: CASSLVLAGTDTQYF. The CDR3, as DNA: TGCGCCAGCAGCTTAGTACTAGCGGGCACAGATACGCAGTATTTT.

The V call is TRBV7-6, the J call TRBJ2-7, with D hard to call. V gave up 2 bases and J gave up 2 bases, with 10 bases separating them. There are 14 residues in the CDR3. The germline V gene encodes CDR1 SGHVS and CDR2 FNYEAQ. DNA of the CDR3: TGTGCCAGCAGCTTATTTGGTGGAACCTACGAGCAGTACTTC. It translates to CASSLFGGTYEQYF.

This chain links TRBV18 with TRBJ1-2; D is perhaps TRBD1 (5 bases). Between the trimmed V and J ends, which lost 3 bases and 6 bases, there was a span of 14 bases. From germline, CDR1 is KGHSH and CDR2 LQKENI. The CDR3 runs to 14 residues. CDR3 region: CASSPGIQDHGYTF. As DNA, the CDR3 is TGTGCCAGCTCACCTGGTATACAGGATCATGGCTACACCTTC.

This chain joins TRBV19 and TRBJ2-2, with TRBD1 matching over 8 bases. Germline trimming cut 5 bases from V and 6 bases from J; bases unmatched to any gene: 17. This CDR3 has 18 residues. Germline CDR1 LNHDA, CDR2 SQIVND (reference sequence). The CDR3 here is CASSPLTGAYVSAGELFF. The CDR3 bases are TGTGCCAGTAGTCCTCTGACAGGGGCCTACGTTAGCGCCGGGGAGCTGTTTTTT.

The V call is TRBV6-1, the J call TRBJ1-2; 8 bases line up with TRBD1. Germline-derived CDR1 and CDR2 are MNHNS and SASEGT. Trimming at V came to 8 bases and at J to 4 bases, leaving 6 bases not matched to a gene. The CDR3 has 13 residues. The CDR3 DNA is TGTGCCAGCGAGCAGGGACAGGCCTATGGCTACACCTTC. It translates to CASEQGQAYGYTF.

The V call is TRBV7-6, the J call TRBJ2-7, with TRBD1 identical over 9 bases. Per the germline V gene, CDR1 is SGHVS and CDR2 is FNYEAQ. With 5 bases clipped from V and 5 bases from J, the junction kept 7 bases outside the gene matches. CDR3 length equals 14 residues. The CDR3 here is CASSPGTGSDEQYF. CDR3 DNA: TGTGCCAGCAGCCCCGGGACAGGGTCGGACGAGCAGTACTTC.

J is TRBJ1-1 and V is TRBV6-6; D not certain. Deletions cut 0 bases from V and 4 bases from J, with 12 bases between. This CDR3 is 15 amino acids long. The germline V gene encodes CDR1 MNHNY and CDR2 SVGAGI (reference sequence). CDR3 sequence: CASSYSGQESTEAFF. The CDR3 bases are TGTGCCAGCAGTTACTCTGGCCAAGAGAGCACTGAAGCTTTCTTT.

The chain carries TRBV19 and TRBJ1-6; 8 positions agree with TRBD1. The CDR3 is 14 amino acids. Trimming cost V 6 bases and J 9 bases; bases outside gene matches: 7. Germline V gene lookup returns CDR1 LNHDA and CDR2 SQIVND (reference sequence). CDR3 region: CASRKDRDGSPLHF. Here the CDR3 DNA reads TGTGCCAGTAGAAAGGACAGGGACGGTTCACCCCTCCACTTT.

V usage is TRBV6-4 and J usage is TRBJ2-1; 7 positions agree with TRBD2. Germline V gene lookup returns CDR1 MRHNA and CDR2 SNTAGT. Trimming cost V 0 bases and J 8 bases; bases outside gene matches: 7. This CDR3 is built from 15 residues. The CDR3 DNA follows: TGTGCCAGCAGTGACTCAGCGGGATCCCCCCATGAGCAGTTCTTC. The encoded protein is CASSDSAGSPHEQFF.